The source of this T cell receptor (beta chain) is a study of human T cells and chemical hapten exposure. Study-level information: While the approximately 24-week study was under way, patients received diphenylcyclopropenone on the scalp every week.

The V segment lost 1 base and the J segment 4 bases; nucleotides outside the gene matches: 5. The CDR3 extends over 16 amino acids. CDR1 is DFQATT, CDR2 SNEGSKA, per germline (reference sequence). The sample's time point: pre-sensitization, week 0. Treatment: therapeutic diphenylcyclopropenone sensitization with weekly scalp DPC. Total RNA was isolated from whole blood that had not been fractionated. TCRdb re-called the RACE reads through MiXCR, storing one row per CDR3 protein. This table has over 300,000 distinct CDR3 sequences, approximately 5% appearing once. At least ten counts were recorded for this clonotype.

The sequence was collected from a woman aged 45-65 years with alopecia areata. Some clones in this sample may be carry-over from other donors' samples. Sequenced material: whole blood, taken in connection with sensitization to the hapten diphenylcyclopropenone (DPC). The genes are TRBV20-1 and TRBJ2-2; 11 bases agree with TRBD2. The CDR3 protein is CSARGLLAGVTGELFF. The CDR3, as DNA: TGCAGTGCTAGAGGTCTACTAGCGGGAGTCACCGGGGAGCTGTTTTTT.